This section outlines one T cell receptor beta chain sequence together with its context. Antigen: not known. The data originate from a study of PD-1 blockade in classical Hodgkin lymphoma. Broader study findings: Baseline TCR diversity was reportedly lower in newly diagnosed patients than in healthy donors. It was reported as lower still in relapsed/refractory patients. Complete responders' baseline diversity resembled that of newly diagnosed patients. With CD4+ cells, TCR diversity rose significantly by C4D1, but not with CD8+ cells.

Measured with immunoSEQ multiplex PCR; TCRdb has only the in-frame clones, and not every one. The repertoire consists of 28,000 or so clones, with about four fifths occurring once and the leading ten covering about 17%. This sample's time point: cycle 4 day 1 (C4D1), after less than 7 weeks of nivolumab. Patients all relapsed after autologous stem cell transplantation, and there was variation in brentuximab vedotin exposure. Patients reached a best response of complete response, partial response or progressive disease. V shed 3 bases and J 1 base; nucleotides not matched to a gene: 4. CDR3 size: 16 residues. Looked up from germline, CDR1 is MNHEY and CDR2 is SMNVEV (reference sequence).

The receptor was derived from a human donor with classical Hodgkin lymphoma. The genes are TRBV27 and TRBJ2-3; 10 nucleotides align to TRBD1. This specimen consisted of peripheral blood mononuclear cells (PBMCs), obtained before the fourth cycle of nivolumab. CDR3 sequence (DNA): TGTGCCAGCAGTTTCCCCGGGACAGGGGGCACAGATACGCAGTATTTT. This gives the protein CASSFPGTGGTDTQYF.